The source of this TCR beta chain is a study of neurological immune-mediated disorders. General study findings and limits: Multiple sclerosis was found to have the least TCR clonal expansion, below healthy controls, and HTLV-1-associated myelopathy the most. Sharing of CDR3 amino acid sequences among expanded clones across subjects was absent, suggesting private repertoires in all groups. Repertoires from 18 of 34 multiple sclerosis patients grouped phylogenetically into a related-CDR3 cluster, suggesting a possible signature.

V lost 6 bases and J lost 2, with 13 bases in between. The CDR3 has 14 residues. The germline V gene has CDR1 SQVTM and CDR2 ANQGSEA. With 10-nucleotide random UMIs included, cDNA was synthesized by 5'RACE. Each CDR3 protein is one row after TCRdb ran MiXCR on the 5' RACE reads. The data show 110,000 or so distinct CDR3 sequences, more than 2.5% seen once. There are many counts of this clonotype. As yet, its antigen is unknown. The sequence was obtained from a woman aged 25 to 39 with multiple sclerosis. The V and J genes are TRBV29-1 and TRBJ2-2; no clear D. The material sequenced was PBMCs. The DNA of the CDR3 is TGCAGCGTGGCGCAGCCAACAAACACCGGGGAGCTGTTTTTT. Encoded protein: CSVAQPTNTGELFF.